This T cell receptor beta chain stems from a study of cytomegalovirus exposure and HLA in healthy donors. The germline V gene encodes CDR1 SGHTA and CDR2 FQGNSA. This CDR3 spans 17 amino acids. Trimming at V came to 5 bases and at J to 5 bases, leaving 15 bases not matched to a gene. The primer mix had 60 Vbeta and 13 Jbeta primers. Some clones are missing from TCRdb's copy, which holds only in-frame ones; the method was immunoSEQ multiplex PCR. The sample holds fewer than 250,000 clones; 75% to 80% are singletons and the top ten take more than 1.5%. Whole-study results and caveats: Researchers counted around 180 TCR beta chains as cytomegalovirus-associated.

On this clone: Its matching antigen is unknown.

This chain joins TRBV7-2 and TRBJ2-5, with 9 bases identical to TRBD1. The sample taken for sequencing was PBMCs. This TCR derives from a man younger than 35 in good health and CMV-seronegative. The CDR3 here is CASSPGELQGARETQYF. CDR3 DNA sequence: TGTGCCAGCAGCCCCGGAGAACTACAGGGGGCACGGGAGACCCAGTACTTC.